These 27 T cell receptor beta chains share one sample of origin, sequenced in a study of cytomegalovirus exposure and HLA in healthy donors. Primers for the PCR totalled 60 Vbeta and 13 Jbeta. Here immunoSEQ multiplex PCR was the method, and the copy in TCRdb shows in-frame clones only, minus some. The sample has 150,000 or so clones; 75% to 85% are singletons. Sequencing was done on a sample of PBMCs. These receptors all come from a man between 25 and 39 years old in good health and CMV-seropositive.

The chain recombines TRBV6-1 with TRBJ2-7; 8 bases agree with TRBD1. CDR1 MNHNS and CDR2 SASEGT come from the germline V gene. This CDR3 has 16 amino acids. Trimming removed 1 base from V and 3 bases from J; junction bases left unmatched: 8. The CDR3 spells CASSEGGGTGVYEQYF. CDR3 bases: TGTGCCAGCAGTGAAGGAGGAGGGACAGGTGTCTACGAGCAGTACTTC.

The CDR3 region has the DNA TGTGCCTGGAGTCGGAGGGAGGGAGACACCATATATTTT. Its translation is CAWSRREGDTIYF. The V call is TRBV30, the J call TRBJ1-3; D is uncertain. Trimming took 2 bases from V and 8 from J, leaving 13 bases between them. This CDR3 comprises 13 residues. Germline V gene data show CDR1 as GTSNPN and CDR2 as SVGIG (reference sequence).

This chain connects TRBV4-1 to TRBJ1-3; D not certain. V was trimmed by 0 bases and J by 2 bases, leaving 8 bases between them. Germline-derived CDR1 and CDR2 are MGHRA and YSYEKL. The CDR3 runs 15 residues. CDR3 residues: CASSQDVDTGNTIYF. In nucleotides, the CDR3 is TGCGCCAGCAGCCAAGATGTTGACACTGGAAACACCATATATTTT.

This rearrangement joins TRBV9 to TRBJ2-2; TRBD1 agrees at 7 bases. The germline gives CDR1 SGDLS, CDR2 YYNGEE. Trimming took 3 bases from V and 0 from J; bases not matched to a gene: 5. This CDR3 comprises 16 residues. CDR3 in DNA: TGTGCCAGCAGCGCGGGACAGCTATCGAACACCGGGGAGCTGTTTTTT. Its translation: CASSAGQLSNTGELFF.

The chain couples TRBV11-3 to TRBJ2-3, with 9 bases aligning to TRBD2. Germline CDR1 and CDR2: SGHNT and YENEEA. V shed 5 bases and J 5 bases; nucleotides not matched to a gene: 11. The CDR3 contains 16 residues. The CDR3 loop reads CASSPGTSPAQDTQYF. The CDR3 DNA sequence: TGTGCCAGCAGCCCTGGGACTAGCCCCGCACAAGATACGCAGTATTTT.

This clone was recorded a few times. The chain is built from TRBV5-1 and TRBJ2-1, with 10 bases that match TRBD2. Unmatched junction bases numbered 5, after V lost 6 bases and J lost 2 bases. This CDR3 has 15 amino acids. Germline V gene data show CDR1 as SGHRS and CDR2 as YFSETQ. For the CDR3, the DNA is TGCGCCAGCACCGTAGCGGGGGGTGCCTACAATGAGCAGTTCTTC. Its translation: CASTVAGGAYNEQFF.

The chain couples TRBV7-9 to TRBJ1-1; 8 bases are a match to TRBD1. With V trimmed by 5 bases and J by 5 bases, 7 bases remained unmatched. Germline CDR1 is SEHNR and CDR2 is FQNEAQ (reference sequence). This CDR3 spans 14 amino acids. CDR3 sequence: CASSAVTGVTEAFF. Here the CDR3 DNA reads TGTGCCAGCAGCGCAGTGACAGGGGTTACTGAAGCTTTCTTT.

The rearrangement links TRBV6-1 to TRBJ2-3; the match to TRBD1 covers 9 bases. This CDR3 spans 14 amino acids. Germline CDR1 reads MNHNS; CDR2 reads SASEGT. Trimming cost V 7 bases and J 3 bases; bases outside gene matches: 5. The CDR3 nucleotides read TGTGCCAGCAACCCGACAGGGGGTACAGATACGCAGTATTTT. Encoded protein: CASNPTGGTDTQYF.

This chain connects TRBV6-5 to TRBJ1-4; 7 nucleotides line up with TRBD1. CDR1 is MNHEY and CDR2 is SVGAGI in the germline V gene. The CDR3 is 16 amino acids. Germline trimming cut 0 bases from V and 9 bases from J; bases unmatched to any gene: 10. CDR3 loop: CASSYSNTGVSKKLFF. CDR3 DNA: TGTGCCAGCAGTTACTCGAATACAGGGGTATCTAAAAAACTGTTTTTT.

The rearrangement uses TRBV11-2 and TRBJ2-3; tentative D call: TRBD1 (6 bases). V dropped 5 bases and J dropped 5 bases, with 14 bases sitting between them. The CDR3 totals 14 residues. Per germline, CDR1 SGHAT and CDR2 FQNNGV. CDR3 nucleotide sequence: TGTGCCAGCAGCGCCACAGGGAGTATAGATACGCAGTATTTT. Translated, it gives CASSATGSIDTQYF.

The rearrangement joins TRBV4-1 to TRBJ2-3, with 8 bases that match TRBD1. V was pared by 2 bases and J by 5 bases, with 6 bases of the junction left unmatched. Germline assignment: CDR1 MGHRA and CDR2 YSYEKL. This CDR3 is built from 15 residues. CDR3 loop: CASSQSGQGGDTQYF. Written as DNA, the CDR3 is TGCGCCAGCAGCCAATCCGGACAGGGTGGAGATACGCAGTATTTT.

The J gene is TRBJ2-7, the V gene TRBV5-5, with TRBD1 as a possible D gene (7 bases). Per the germline V gene, CDR1 is SGHKS and CDR2 is YYEKEE (reference sequence). The CDR3 covers 16 residues. Trimming removed 0 bases at V and 0 bases at J, with 13 bases between. CDR3 amino acids: CASSLAGGQISYEQYF. Here the CDR3 DNA reads TGTGCCAGCAGCTTGGCCGGGGGACAGATCTCCTACGAGCAGTACTTC.

The chain links TRBV4-2 to TRBJ1-1; TRBD1 might be the D (5 bases). This CDR3 is 16 amino acids long. CDR1 LGHNA and CDR2 YNFKEQ come from the germline V gene. Deletions cut 2 bases from V and 0 bases from J, with 13 bases between. Here the CDR3 reads CASSQHPGTVNTEAFF. CDR3 nucleotide sequence: TGTGCCAGCAGCCAACACCCCGGGACTGTGAACACTGAAGCTTTCTTT.

This chain uses TRBV5-8 with TRBJ2-7; 9 bases match TRBD1. This CDR3 region has 14 residues. Trimming took 3 bases from V and 5 from J; bases not matched to a gene: 6. Germline V gives CDR1 SGHTS, CDR2 YDEGEE. This CDR3 is CASSWTGEWNEQYF. CDR3 nucleotides: TGTGCCAGCAGCTGGACAGGGGAGTGGAACGAGCAGTACTTC.

V gene TRBV6-5 combines with J gene TRBJ2-3; 9 bases fit TRBD2. In germline, CDR1 is MNHEY, CDR2 SVGAGI. The CDR3 covers 15 residues. The J segment lost 1 base and the V segment lost 7 bases, leaving 6 bases of the junction unmatched. The DNA of the CDR3 is TGTGCCAGCAATCTTGGACTAGCGCGCACAGATACGCAGTATTTT. Translated, it gives CASNLGLARTDTQYF.

With regard to this clone: Within the sample, other DNA sequences also encode this same CDR3. V usage is TRBV5-1 and J usage is TRBJ1-1, with 8 bases fitting TRBD1. The CDR3 runs to 14 residues. With 3 bases clipped from V and 1 base from J, the junction kept 2 bases outside the gene matches. The germline gives CDR1 SGHRS, CDR2 YFSETQ. The CDR3 DNA follows: TGCGCCAGCAGCTCCGGACAGGGGAACACTGAAGCTTTCTTT. It is translated as CASSSGQGNTEAFF.

The chain uses TRBV28 and TRBJ1-2; TRBD1 matches 9 bases. J was trimmed by 3 bases and V by 6 bases; bases with no gene match: 11. The CDR3 consists of 16 residues. CDR1 and CDR2 (germline): MDHEN, SYDVKM. CDR3 nucleotide sequence: TGTGCCAGCAGCATCCAACAGGGGGCCTTGGACTATGGCTACACCTTC. This translates into CASSIQQGALDYGYTF.

The chain joins TRBV6-5 to TRBJ2-3; D is perhaps TRBD2 (5 bases). This CDR3 region has 14 residues. CDR1 and CDR2 (germline): MNHEY, SVGAGI. V shed 8 bases and J shed 2 bases, with 14 bases lying between them. In DNA form, the CDR3 reads TGTGCCAGCCGCCCCCCGGGGTTCACAGATACGCAGTATTTT. It translates to CASRPPGFTDTQYF.

The V gene is TRBV6-1, the J gene TRBJ2-7, with D perhaps matching TRBD2 (5 bases). Germline values: CDR1 MNHNS, CDR2 SASEGT. CDR3 length equals 14 residues. V was trimmed by 2 bases and J by 5 bases, leaving 13 bases between them. In DNA, the CDR3 is TGTGCCAGCAGTGAAAGAGGGAGAAAGGACGAGCAGTACTTC. Amino acids: CASSERGRKDEQYF.

J is TRBJ1-2 and V is TRBV29-1; unclear D gene. The CDR3 totals 11 residues. From germline, CDR1 is SQVTM and CDR2 ANQGSEA. V lost 4 bases and J lost 3, with 6 bases in between. CDR3 nucleotide sequence: TGCAGCGTTGGGCAGTACTATGGCTACACCTTC. Its protein product is CSVGQYYGYTF.

The chain links TRBV11-3 to TRBJ1-3; D not resolved. The CDR3 extends over 15 amino acids. The germline CDR1 and CDR2 sequences are SGHNT and YENEEA. Trimming took 1 base from V and 2 from J, leaving 9 bases between them. CDR3 sequence: CASSLVGAPGNTIYF. As DNA, the CDR3 is TGTGCCAGCAGCTTAGTGGGCGCTCCTGGAAACACCATATATTTT.

The genes are TRBV5-6 and TRBJ1-3, with D unresolved. This CDR3 comprises 14 residues. Looked up from germline, CDR1 is SGHDT and CDR2 is YYEEEE. Trimming stripped 3 bases from V and 4 bases from J, with 11 bases between. CDR3 residues: CASSSSRGGNTIYF. The CDR3 region has the DNA TGTGCCAGCAGCTCGTCCCGGGGAGGAAACACCATATATTTT.

The CDR3: CASSLRGTHNEQFF. The CDR3, as DNA: TGTGCCAGCAGTTTACGCGGGACTCATAATGAGCAGTTCTTC. The V call is TRBV27, the J call TRBJ2-1; perhaps TRBD2 as D (6 bases). Trimming took 2 bases from V and 7 from J, leaving 12 bases between them. Germline V gene data show CDR1 as MNHEY and CDR2 as SMNVEV (reference sequence). There are 14 residues in the CDR3.

The chain has TRBV5-4 and TRBJ1-2, with TRBD1 as a possible D gene (5 bases). CDR3 length equals 14 residues. With 4 bases removed from V and 9 bases from J, the gap between germline ends came to 19 bases. CDR1 is SGHNT, CDR2 YYREEE, per germline (reference sequence). CDR3 DNA sequence: TGTGCCAGCAGCCCCGCCGGTAGGGGCGAGAGCTACACCTTC. Amino acids: CASSPAGRGESYTF.

The CDR3 loop reads CASRDRVGTGELFF. CDR3 DNA: TGTGCCAGCAGGGACAGGGTCGGGACCGGGGAGCTGTTTTTT. This sequence joins TRBV2 and TRBJ2-2, with TRBD1 matching over 8 bases. There are 14 residues in the CDR3. V trimming: 6 bases; J trimming: 5 bases; junction bases outside the gene matches: 5. Per the germline V gene, CDR1 is SNHLY and CDR2 is FYNNEI.

This clone was counted at least ten times. The chain employs TRBV5-6 and TRBJ1-5; 10 bases map to TRBD1. This CDR3 comprises 15 residues. V lost 4 bases and J lost 6; bases outside the gene matches: 7. Germline V CDR1 and CDR2: SGHDT, YYEEEE. CDR3 nucleotides: TGTGCCAGCAGCCGGGGACAGGGGCCAGGTCAGCCCCAGCATTTT. Its protein is CASSRGQGPGQPQHF.

The CDR3 bases are TGTGCCAGCAACCCTCGGGAGGGGAACTATGGCTACACCTTC. It encodes CASNPREGNYGYTF. The chain is built from TRBV5-4 and TRBJ1-2, with D possibly TRBD1 on 5 matching bases. Germline loops: CDR1 SGHNT, CDR2 YYREEE (reference sequence). The CDR3 has 14 amino acids. The V gene lost 6 bases and the J gene lost 2 bases, with 14 bases spanning the gap.